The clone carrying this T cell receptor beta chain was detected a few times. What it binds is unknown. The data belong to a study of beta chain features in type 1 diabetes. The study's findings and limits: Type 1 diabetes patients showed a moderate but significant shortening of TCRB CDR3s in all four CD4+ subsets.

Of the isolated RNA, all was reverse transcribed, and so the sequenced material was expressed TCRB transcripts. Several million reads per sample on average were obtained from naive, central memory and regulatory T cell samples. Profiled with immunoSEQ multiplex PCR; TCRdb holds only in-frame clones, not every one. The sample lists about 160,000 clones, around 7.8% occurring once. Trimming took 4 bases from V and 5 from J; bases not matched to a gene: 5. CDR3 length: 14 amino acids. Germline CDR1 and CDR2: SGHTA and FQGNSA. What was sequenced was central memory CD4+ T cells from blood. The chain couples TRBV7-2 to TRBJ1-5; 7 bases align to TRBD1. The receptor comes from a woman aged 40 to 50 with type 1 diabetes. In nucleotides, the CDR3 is TGTGCCAGCAGCTCTGGGACAGTTTATCAGCCCCAGCATTTT. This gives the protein CASSSGTVYQPQHF.